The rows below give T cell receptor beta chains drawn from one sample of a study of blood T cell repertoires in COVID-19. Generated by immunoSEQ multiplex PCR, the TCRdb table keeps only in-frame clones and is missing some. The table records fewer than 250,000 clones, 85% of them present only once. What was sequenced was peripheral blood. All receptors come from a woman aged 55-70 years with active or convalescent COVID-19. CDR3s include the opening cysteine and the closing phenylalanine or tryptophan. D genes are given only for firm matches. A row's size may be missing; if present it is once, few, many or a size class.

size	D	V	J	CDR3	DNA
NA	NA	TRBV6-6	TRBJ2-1	CASSLSSYNEQFF	TGTGCCAGCAGCCTGTCCTCCTACAATGAGCAGTTCTTC
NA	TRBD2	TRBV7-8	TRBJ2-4	CASSQIAGGLWALAKNIQYF	TGTGCCAGCAGCCAAATAGCGGGGGGGCTGTGGGCCCTAGCCAAAAACATTCAGTACTTC
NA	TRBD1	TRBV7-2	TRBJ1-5	CASSLSGTGFNQPQHF	TGTGCCAGCAGCTTGTCTGGGACAGGGTTCAATCAGCCCCAGCATTTT
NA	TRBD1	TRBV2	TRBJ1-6	CASRDRERRNSPLHF	TGTGCCAGCAGGGACAGGGAACGCCGTAATTCACCCCTCCACTTT
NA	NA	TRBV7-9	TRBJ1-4	CASSMAATNEKLFF	TGTGCCAGCAGCATGGCTGCAACTAATGAAAAACTGTTTTTT
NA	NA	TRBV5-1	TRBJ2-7	CASSLGPGDVSYEQYF	TGCGCCAGCAGCTTGGGCCCAGGGGATGTATCCTACGAGCAGTACTTC
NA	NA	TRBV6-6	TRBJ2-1	CASTLADSYNEQFF	TGTGCCAGCACTTTAGCGGACTCCTACAATGAGCAGTTCTTC
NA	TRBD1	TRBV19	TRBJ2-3	CASRGQGQVRSSTDTQYF	TGTGCCAGTAGGGGACAGGGGCAGGTGCGGTCCTCCACAGATACGCAGTATTTT
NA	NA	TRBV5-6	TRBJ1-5	CASTGRDSNQPQHF	TGTGCCAGCACTGGCAGGGATAGCAATCAGCCCCAGCATTTT
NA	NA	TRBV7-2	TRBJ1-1	CASKGRVNTEAFF	TGTGCCAGCAAGGGGAGGGTGAACACTGAAGCTTTCTTT
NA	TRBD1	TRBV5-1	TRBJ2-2	CASSPQGSAGELFF	TGCGCCAGCAGCCCACAGGGGTCCGCCGGGGAGCTGTTTTTT
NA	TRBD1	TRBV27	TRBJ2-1	CASRADRAGGEQFF	TGTGCCAGTCGAGCGGACAGGGCTGGGGGTGAGCAGTTCTTC
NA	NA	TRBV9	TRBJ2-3	CASSVAGTSTDTQYF	TGTGCCAGCAGCGTCGCGGGGACGAGCACAGATACGCAGTATTTT
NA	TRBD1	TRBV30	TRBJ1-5	CAWSEGQGLGNQPQHF	TGTGCCTGGAGTGAAGGACAGGGGCTTGGGAATCAGCCCCAGCATTTT
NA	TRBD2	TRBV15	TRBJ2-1	CATSGRLARSYNEQFF	TGTGCCACCAGCGGGAGACTAGCGCGTTCCTACAATGAGCAGTTCTTC
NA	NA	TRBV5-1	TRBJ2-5	CASSLPGDQEAQYF	TGCGCCAGCAGCCTACCCGGGGATCAAGAGGCCCAGTACTTC
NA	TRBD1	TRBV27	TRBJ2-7	CASSNTRGTGGLQQYF	TGTGCCAGCAGCAACACGAGGGGGACAGGGGGCCTCCAGCAGTACTTC
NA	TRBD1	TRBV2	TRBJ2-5	CASSNDRVQETQYF	TGTGCCAGCAGCAACGACAGGGTACAAGAGACCCAGTACTTC
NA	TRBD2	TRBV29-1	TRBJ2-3	CSVELRGVGTDTQYF	TGCAGCGTTGAATTACGGGGGGTGGGCACAGATACGCAGTATTTT
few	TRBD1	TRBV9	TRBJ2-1	CASSSDRGLNNEQFF	TGTGCCAGCAGTTCCGACAGGGGACTCAACAATGAGCAGTTCTTC
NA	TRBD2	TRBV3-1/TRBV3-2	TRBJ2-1	CASSQDPTAGGPEDEQFF	TGTGCCAGCAGCCAAGATCCGACAGCGGGGGGCCCAGAGGATGAGCAGTTCTTC
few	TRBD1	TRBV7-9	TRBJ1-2	CASSSRDSYGYTF	TGTGCCAGCAGCTCAAGGGACAGCTATGGCTACACCTTC
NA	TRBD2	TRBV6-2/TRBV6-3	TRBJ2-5	CASSYPSGGAFRETQYF	TGTGCCAGCAGTTACCCTAGCGGGGGGGCCTTTAGAGAGACCCAGTACTTC
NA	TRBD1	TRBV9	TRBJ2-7	CASSPVGTNRGQYEQYF	TGTGCCAGCAGCCCCGTAGGTACGAACAGGGGTCAGTACGAGCAGTACTTC
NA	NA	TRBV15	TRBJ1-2	CATSSLREGYTF	TGTGCCACCAGCAGCCTCAGGGAAGGCTACACCTTC
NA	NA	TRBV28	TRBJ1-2	CASSLRAAERGYTF	TGTGCCAGCAGTTTGCGGGCGGCAGAAAGGGGCTACACCTTC
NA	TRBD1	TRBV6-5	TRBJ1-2	CASSYGQGPYGYTF	TGTGCCAGCAGTTACGGACAGGGACCCTATGGCTACACCTTC
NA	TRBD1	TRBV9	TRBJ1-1	CASSPADRANTEAFF	TGTGCCAGCAGCCCAGCAGACAGGGCGAACACTGAAGCTTTCTTT
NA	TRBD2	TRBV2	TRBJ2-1	CASSPLALRLAGELNEQFF	TGTGCCAGCAGTCCCTTGGCCCTTCGACTAGCGGGAGAACTGAATGAGCAGTTCTTC
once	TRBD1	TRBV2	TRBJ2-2	CASSGQANTGELFF	TGTGCCAGCAGCGGACAGGCGAACACCGGGGAGCTGTTTTTT
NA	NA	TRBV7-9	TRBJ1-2	CASSLSDGDYGYTF	TGTGCCAGCAGCTTGAGTGACGGAGACTATGGCTACACCTTC
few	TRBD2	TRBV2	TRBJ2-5	CASRGEGLAGETQYF	TGTGCCAGCAGGGGGGAGGGACTAGCGGGAGAGACCCAGTACTTC
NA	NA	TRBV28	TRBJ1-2	CASILGTGVDGYTF	NA
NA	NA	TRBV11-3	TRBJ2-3	CASSLGVGTDTQYF	TGTGCCAGCAGCTTAGGCGTGGGCACAGATACGCAGTATTTT
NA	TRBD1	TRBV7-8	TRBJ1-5	CASSLGTGEPQHF	TGTGCCAGCAGCTTAGGGACAGGGGAGCCCCAGCATTTT
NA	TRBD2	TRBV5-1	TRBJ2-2	CASSLVALAGGDTGELFF	TGCGCCAGCAGCTTGGTCGCACTAGCGGGGGGAGACACCGGGGAGCTGTTTTTT
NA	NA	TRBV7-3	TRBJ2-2	CASSLQGRDTGELFF	TGTGCCAGCAGCCTACAGGGACGTGACACCGGGGAGCTGTTTTTT
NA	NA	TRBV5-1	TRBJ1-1	CASSLTGIGTEAFF	TGCGCCAGCAGCTTAACAGGGATCGGCACTGAAGCTTTCTTT
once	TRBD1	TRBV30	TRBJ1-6	CAWGPLTGSNSPLHF	TGTGCCTGGGGCCCCCTGACAGGGAGTAATTCACCCCTCCACTTT
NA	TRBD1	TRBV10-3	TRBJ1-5	CAISEDRGNQPQHF	TGTGCCATCAGTGAGGACAGGGGAAATCAGCCCCAGCATTTT
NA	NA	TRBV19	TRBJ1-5	CASSPTGAGANQPQHF	TGTGCCAGTAGCCCAACCGGGGCAGGGGCAAATCAGCCCCAGCATTTT
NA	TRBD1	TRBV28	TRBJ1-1	CASRTGQGYTEAFF	TGTGCCAGCAGAACGGGACAGGGCTACACTGAAGCTTTCTTT
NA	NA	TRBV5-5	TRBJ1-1	CASSFTGITEAFF	TGTGCCAGCAGCTTCACAGGGATCACTGAAGCTTTCTTT
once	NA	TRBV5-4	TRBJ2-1	CASSFATGSLEQFF	TGTGCCAGCAGCTTTGCAACAGGGTCGCTAGAGCAGTTCTTC
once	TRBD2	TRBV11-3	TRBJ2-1	CASSSWTSGTRSSYNEQFF	TGTGCCAGCAGCTCCTGGACTAGCGGGACCCGAAGCTCCTACAATGAGCAGTTCTTC
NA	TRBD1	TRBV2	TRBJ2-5	CTSSAGQGDETQYF	TGTACCAGCAGTGCCGGACAGGGGGACGAAACCCAGTACTTC
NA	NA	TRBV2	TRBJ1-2	CASSAGLSDGYTF	TGTGCCAGCAGTGCGGGACTATCGGATGGCTACACCTTC
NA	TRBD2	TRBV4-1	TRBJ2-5	CASSQAELAGGRETQYF	TGCGCCAGCAGCCAAGCAGAACTAGCGGGGGGGCGAGAGACCCAGTACTTC
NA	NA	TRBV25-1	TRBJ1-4	CASSERATNEKLFF	TGTGCCAGCAGTGAGAGGGCAACTAATGAAAAACTGTTTTTT
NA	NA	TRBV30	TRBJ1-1	CAWSPGQNTEAFF	TGTGCCTGGAGTCCAGGTCAGAACACTGAAGCTTTCTTT
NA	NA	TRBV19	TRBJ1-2	CASRPSGGGYGYTF	TGTGCCAGTAGGCCCTCTGGCGGCGGGTATGGCTACACCTTC
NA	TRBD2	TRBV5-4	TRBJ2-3	CASGSAGGTDTQYF	TGTGCCAGCGGTAGCGCCGGGGGGACAGATACGCAGTATTTT
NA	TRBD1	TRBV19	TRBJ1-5	CASRRTGFNQPQHF	TGTGCCAGTAGGCGGACAGGGTTCAATCAGCCCCAGCATTTT